This TCR beta chain was observed in a study of identical twins. Study conclusions and caveats: An excess of low generation probability was shown by twin-shared out-of-frame alpha sequences.

This clonotype showed up just a few times. The antigen is undetermined. It was template switching that added a universal primer site, and there were unique molecular identifiers on the cDNA. TCRdb reanalysed the 5' RACE reads using MiXCR and keeps one entry per CDR3 protein. The data hold approximately 220,000 distinct CDR3 sequences, with less than 8% observed a single time. The V gene lost 8 bases and the J gene lost 4 bases, with 11 bases spanning the gap. Germline CDR1 SEHNR, CDR2 FQNEAQ (reference sequence). The CDR3 consists of 12 residues. These data also formed part of another study, on yellow fever vaccine responses in identical twins. This second study says: Vaccine T cell responses of twins reportedly seemed partly convergent and partly personalized.

This TCR was sampled from a woman aged 18-29 years in good health. The sample taken for sequencing was memory (CD45RO+) T cells sorted from blood. This chain connects TRBV7-9 to TRBJ1-1, with TRBD1 as a possible D gene (5 bases). The CDR3 reads CASRQGVTEAFF. The CDR3 DNA follows: TGTGCCAGCCGGCAGGGTGTCACTGAAGCTTTCTTT.